This is a list of T cell receptor beta chains from one sample in a study of T-cell memory formation after mild COVID-19. From the 5' RACE reads, TCRdb called clonotypes with MiXCR, one entry per CDR3 protein. The sample carries around 410,000 distinct CDR3 sequences, 23% recorded once. Input material: PBMCs or a T cell subset sorted from them (not recorded which). The receptors derive from an adult woman who had mild COVID-19 (a few samples of this study predate the infection). Cell type and time point are not known. The CDR3 runs from the conserved cysteine through the conserved F or W. Fields, in order: D gene, J gene, V gene, clone size, CDR3 protein, CDR3 DNA. The D gene is left open where the match is weak. Clone size is given for some rows only: seen once, a few or many times, or a class if the clone is expanded.

>NA|TRBJ2-3|TRBV12-5|NA
CASGLGQGQLRTDTQYF
TGTGCTAGTGGTTTGGGACAAGGACAGCTACGCACAGATACGCAGTATTTT
>TRBD2|TRBJ2-1|TRBV20-1|NA
CSARSSGRAFYNEQFF
TGCAGTGCTAGATCTAGCGGGAGGGCCTTCTACAATGAGCAGTTCTTC
>NA|TRBJ2-7|TRBV12-3/TRBV12-4|few
CASSPHGREQYF
TGTGCCAGCAGTCCGCATGGGAGAGAGCAGTACTTC
>NA|TRBJ1-2|TRBV12-3/TRBV12-4|NA
CASSLEAGVEYGYTF
TGTGCCAGCAGTTTAGAGGCTGGGGTTGAGTATGGCTACACCTTC
>NA|TRBJ2-3|TRBV19|NA
CASSTQGTDTQYF
TGTGCCAGTAGTACTCAGGGGACAGATACGCAGTATTTT
>NA|TRBJ1-5|TRBV7-2|NA
CASSLAWGGIRF
TGTGCCAGCAGCTTAGCGTGGGGAGGAATCAGGTTT
>TRBD2|TRBJ2-5|TRBV29-1|few
CSGSGTSGQETQYF
TGCAGCGGATCCGGGACTAGCGGCCAAGAGACCCAGTACTTC
>NA|TRBJ2-7|TRBV6-2/TRBV6-3|few
CAIGEAEGGAYEQYF
TGTGCCATCGGGGAAGCGGAGGGGGGGGCCTACGAGCAGTACTTC
>NA|TRBJ2-1|TRBV12-3/TRBV12-4|NA
CASSSSTSNEQFF
TGTGCCAGCAGTTCCTCTACATCTAATGAGCAGTTCTTC
>TRBD1|TRBJ1-2|TRBV2|NA
CASRSTGSNYGYTF
TGTGCCAGCAGATCGACAGGGAGTAACTATGGCTACACCTTC
>NA|TRBJ2-1|TRBV5-5|few
CASSLAVGYEQFF
TGTGCCAGCAGCTTGGCCGTGGGGTATGAGCAGTTCTTC
>NA|TRBJ2-3|TRBV7-9|NA
CASSSALAPDTQYF
TGTGCCAGCAGCTCCGCGCTAGCGCCGGATACGCAGTATTTT
>NA|TRBJ2-7|TRBV24-1|few
CATSDRRQPSRWCFSYEQYF
TGTGCCACCAGTGATCGTAGACAACCGTCACGTTGGTGTTTCTCCTACGAGCAGTACTTC
>NA|TRBJ2-1|TRBV10-3|NA
CAISEGGGYISNEQFF
TGTGCCATCAGTGAGGGTGGCGGCTATATTTCCAATGAGCAGTTCTTC
>TRBD1|TRBJ2-5|TRBV15|NA
CATSRGDRVSETQYF
TGTGCCACCAGCAGAGGGGACAGGGTTTCAGAGACCCAGTACTTC
>TRBD2|TRBJ2-1|TRBV20-1|NA
CSASPSPTSGGSSYNEQFF
TGCAGTGCTAGCCCAAGCCCGACTAGCGGGGGCAGCTCCTACAATGAGCAGTTCTTC
>NA|TRBJ2-1|TRBV7-3|few
CASSFVGTSNSNEQFF
TGTGCCAGCAGCTTTGTCGGGACAAGCAATAGCAATGAGCAGTTCTTC
>TRBD1|TRBJ1-1|TRBV4-3|few
CASSQGPARGAFF
TGCGCCAGCAGCCAAGGCCCGGCCAGGGGGGCTTTCTTT
>TRBD2|TRBJ2-1|TRBV7-3|NA
CASSLTGGLAYESDNSYNEQFF
TGTGCCAGCAGCTTAACAGGAGGACTAGCTTACGAGTCAGATAACTCCTACAATGAGCAGTTCTTC
>TRBD1|TRBJ2-7|TRBV4-3|NA
CASSQAPGQGTYEQYF
TGCGCCAGCAGCCAGGCCCCGGGACAGGGTACCTACGAGCAGTACTTC
>NA|TRBJ2-3|TRBV2|NA
CASESRDSLDTQYF
TGTGCCAGCGAGAGTCGGGACTCCTTAGATACGCAGTATTTT
>NA|TRBJ1-3|TRBV5-1|NA
CASSPTLLPQEKLLSGNTIYF
TGCGCCAGCAGCCCGACTCTCTTACCACAGGAGAAACTACTCTCTGGAAACACCATATATTTT
>NA|TRBJ2-2|TRBV27|NA
CASSLRRGPGELFF
TGTGCCAGCAGTTTACGAAGAGGGCCCGGGGAGCTGTTTTTT
>TRBD1|TRBJ1-2|TRBV5-6|NA
CASSLGTGGSSYGYTF
TGTGCCAGCAGCTTGGGAACAGGGGGCTCAAGCTATGGCTACACCTTC
>TRBD2|TRBJ2-1|TRBV3-1|NA
CASSLGRAGISYNEQFF
TGTGCCAGCAGCCTCGGGAGGGCAGGGATATCCTACAATGAGCAGTTCTTC
>NA|TRBJ2-7|TRBV27|many
CASSPPGTTPRTYEQYF
TGTGCCAGCAGCCCTCCCGGGACAACCCCCCGCACCTACGAGCAGTACTTC
>NA|TRBJ2-7|TRBV7-9|few
CASSLEVRAEQYF
TGTGCCAGCAGCTTAGAAGTCCGGGCCGAGCAGTACTTC
>NA|TRBJ2-1|TRBV12-3/TRBV12-4|NA
CASSLLQGPNEQFF
TGTGCCAGCAGTCTATTGCAGGGACCCAATGAGCAGTTCTTC
>TRBD1|TRBJ1-5|TRBV27|NA
CASRPQGRGEPQHF
TGTGCCAGCAGGCCACAGGGGCGGGGGGAGCCCCAGCATTTT
>NA|TRBJ1-3|TRBV30|NA
CAWSVHSGNTIYF
TGTGCCTGGAGTGTACATTCTGGAAACACCATATATTTT
>TRBD1|TRBJ2-5|TRBV6-6|NA
CASSPDRGGETQYF
TGTGCCAGCAGTCCTGACAGGGGCGGAGAGACCCAGTACTTC
>TRBD1|TRBJ2-3|TRBV13|NA
CASSNRDRGRDTQYF
TGTGCCAGCAGCAACCGGGACAGGGGTAGAGATACGCAGTATTTT
>TRBD2|TRBJ2-1|TRBV20-1|many
CSATSLAGGSYNEQFF
TGCAGTGCTACCTCTCTGGCGGGGGGGTCCTACAATGAGCAGTTCTTC
>NA|TRBJ2-4|TRBV7-9|NA
CASSSYQGRLKNIQYF
TGTGCCAGCAGTTCTTATCAGGGACGGCTGAAAAACATTCAGTACTTC
>NA|TRBJ2-7|TRBV11-2|NA
CASSSNLVGGEQYF
TGTGCCAGCAGCTCCAATTTGGTCGGGGGTGAGCAGTACTTC
>NA|TRBJ1-2|TRBV7-9|once
CASSSSEGHRVGGYTF
TGTGCCAGCAGCTCCTCCGAGGGACACAGGGTCGGAGGCTACACCTTC
>NA|TRBJ2-3|TRBV5-1|few
CASSMGDASTDTQYF
TGCGCCAGCAGTATGGGGGACGCTAGCACAGATACGCAGTATTTT
>NA|TRBJ1-2|TRBV12-3/TRBV12-4|few
CASSYSNSYGYTF
TGTGCCAGCAGTTATAGCAATTCCTATGGCTACACCTTC
>NA|TRBJ2-7|TRBV29-1|NA
CSVRGLRRSYEQYF
TGCAGCGTTCGGGGTCTCAGGAGGTCCTACGAGCAGTACTTC
>TRBD2|TRBJ2-1|TRBV7-9|few
CASNIGLAGNNEQFF
TGTGCCAGCAACATAGGACTAGCGGGAAACAATGAGCAGTTCTTC
>NA|TRBJ2-7|TRBV7-2|many
CASSPAGYEQYF
TGTGCCAGCAGTCCCGCGGGCTACGAGCAGTACTTC
>NA|TRBJ2-2|TRBV10-2|NA
CASSEPQGTGELFF
TGCGCCAGCAGTGAGCCTCAGGGAACCGGGGAGCTGTTTTTT
>TRBD2|TRBJ2-7|TRBV20-1|few
CSAWGTSSYEQYF
TGCAGTGCTTGGGGGACTAGCTCCTACGAGCAGTACTTC
>NA|TRBJ2-7|TRBV6-1|NA
CASSPDPRSYEQYF
TGTGCCAGCAGCCCCGACCCGCGCTCCTACGAGCAGTACTTC
>TRBD2|TRBJ2-7|TRBV7-2|few
CASSSGLAGPSYEQYF
TGTGCCAGCAGCTCGGGACTAGCGGGCCCCTCCTACGAGCAGTACTTC
>NA|TRBJ1-3|TRBV5-1|few
CASSLGPADRSGNTIYF
TGCGCCAGCAGCTTGGGTCCCGCGGACCGCTCTGGAAACACCATATATTTT
>TRBD1|TRBJ2-7|TRBV3-1|few
CASSQPGQGTEQYF
TGTGCCAGCAGCCAACCGGGACAGGGGACCGAGCAGTACTTC
>TRBD2|TRBJ2-1|TRBV2|few
CASDPSPLSGGYNEQFF
TGTGCCAGCGACCCCTCCCCGCTTAGCGGGGGTTATAATGAGCAGTTCTTC
>NA|TRBJ2-3|TRBV20-1|NA
CSAASERGTDTQYF
TGCAGTGCCGCTAGTGAGCGGGGCACAGATACGCAGTATTTT
>TRBD1|TRBJ2-7|TRBV3-1|few
CASSHPGQGAYEQYF
TGTGCCAGCAGCCACCCGGGACAGGGGGCCTACGAGCAGTACTTC
>NA|TRBJ2-1|TRBV27|many
CASSLGSGTGSYNEQFF
TGTGCCAGCAGTTTAGGATCAGGGACGGGGTCCTACAATGAGCAGTTCTTC
>TRBD2|TRBJ2-7|TRBV18|few
CASSPTTTSRYYEQYF
TGTGCCAGCTCACCCACGACGACTAGCAGATACTACGAGCAGTACTTC
>NA|TRBJ2-1|TRBV7-3|NA
CASSFPGRGEQFF
TGTGCCAGCAGCTTCCCGGGGAGAGGTGAGCAGTTCTTC
>NA|TRBJ2-2|TRBV30|few
CAWSPVLTVTGELFF
TGTGCCTGGAGCCCAGTATTAACCGTCACCGGGGAGCTGTTTTTT
>NA|TRBJ2-1|TRBV12-3/TRBV12-4|few
CASSLALAGDEQFF
TGTGCCAGCAGTTTAGCACTAGCTGGGGATGAGCAGTTCTTC
>TRBD1|TRBJ2-7|TRBV30|few
CAWRHFPGQGPSYEQYF
TGTGCCTGGAGGCACTTCCCGGGACAGGGCCCCTCCTACGAGCAGTACTTC
>NA|TRBJ1-1|TRBV18|few
CASSSSENTEAFF
TGTGCCAGCTCCTCGTCGGAGAACACTGAAGCTTTCTTT
>TRBD1|TRBJ1-5|TRBV6-6|NA
CASSYSKQLTGTGGVRQPQHF
TGTGCCAGCAGTTACTCTAAGCAACTCACCGGGACAGGGGGCGTCCGGCAGCCCCAGCATTTT
>NA|TRBJ2-7|TRBV18|NA
CASSPPGWNEQYF
TGTGCCAGCTCACCACCTGGGTGGAACGAGCAGTACTTC
>NA|TRBJ1-3|TRBV7-6|few
CASSLNPGNTIYF
TGTGCCAGCAGCTTAAATCCTGGAAACACCATATATTTT